Sequencing of this T cell receptor (beta chain) was carried out in a study of long-term antiretroviral therapy in people with HIV. Investigators performed immunoSEQ version v3.0 at survey level. Measured with immunoSEQ multiplex PCR; TCRdb has only the in-frame clones, and not every one. Here the sample spans 30,000 or so clones, roughly 88% being singletons. Germline V gene lookup returns CDR1 LNHDA and CDR2 SQIVND (reference sequence). The CDR3 length is 18 residues. V was shortened by 0 bases and J by 0 bases, with 15 bases between the two germline ends. The receptor was isolated from a middle-aged man with HIV. The starting material was unsorted PBMCs, obtained 3 years after starting antiretroviral therapy. The chain employs TRBV19 and TRBJ1-5; D gene uncertain. In DNA form, the CDR3 reads TGTGCCAGTAGTATAGAAAGGAACAGCGGTTATAGCAATCAGCCCCAGCATTTT. It specifies CASSIERNSGYSNQPQHF.